These 6 T cell receptor beta chains were all obtained from the same sample, sequenced in a study of T cell clusters in autoimmune cytopenias. TRB was amplified by touch-down multiplex PCR, primer pools A and B combined. TCRdb processed the multiplex PCR reads again and assigns one entry to each CDR3 protein, with no DNA. The sample totals around 6,300 distinct CDR3 sequences; its top ten clones hold 20% to 25%. Approximately 40,000 genome equivalents of blood DNA were amplified for TRB. The same sample was also used in a study of T cell repertoires in aging, cancer and after chemotherapy.

The sample comprised peripheral blood. The origin of the receptors is a human donor in good health.

The genes are TRBV7-6 and TRBJ2-3; TCRdb calls TRBD2, which cannot be checked without DNA. Per germline, CDR1 SGHVS and CDR2 FNYEAQ. CDR3 length equals 14 residues. Here the CDR3 reads CASSLAGGADTQYF. Supplemented by reference TRBV7-6 and TRBJ2-3, the full variable domain reads GAGVSQSPRYKVTKRGQDVALRCDPISGHVSLYWYRQALGQGPEFLTYFNYEAQQDKSGLPNDRFSAERPEGSISTLTIQRTEQRDSAMYRCASSLAGGADTQYFGPGTRLTVL.

This CDR3 is CSAQDWRNYNEQFF. The chain couples TRBV20-1 to TRBJ2-1; the D call of TRBD2 rests on TCRdb alone, since no DNA is present to check it. The germline gives CDR1 DFQATT, CDR2 SNEGSKA (reference sequence). The CDR3 consists of 14 residues.

V usage is TRBV10-3 and J usage is TRBJ2-3; TCRdb calls TRBD1, which cannot be checked without DNA. Per germline, CDR1 ENHRY and CDR2 SYGVKD. This CDR3 is built from 13 residues. The CDR3 sequence is CAIREGATDTQYF.

Frequency places this clonotype as hyperexpanded. CDR3 loop: CASRQGLSPLHF. V gene TRBV19 combines with J gene TRBJ1-6; TCRdb proposes TRBD1, but this gene call is untestable without DNA. The CDR3 covers 12 residues. Germline CDR1 reads LNHDA; CDR2 reads SQIVND (reference sequence).

Frequency places this clonotype as medium-sized. The V call is TRBV30, the J call TRBJ2-6; TCRdb designates TRBD2, a call that cannot be tested without DNA. In germline, CDR1 is GTSNPN, CDR2 SVGIG (reference sequence). There are 18 residues in the CDR3. The CDR3 region is CAWRKSGLAVSGANVLTF. The complete variable domain, with remaining parts taken from reference TRBV30 and TRBJ2-6, reads SQTIHQWPATLVQPVGSPLSLECTVEGTSNPNLYWYRQAAGRGLQLLFYSVGIGQISSEVPQNLSASRPQDRQFILSSKKLLLSDSGFYLCAWRKSGLAVSGANVLTFGAGSRLTVL.

The V call is TRBV7-2, the J call TRBJ2-2. CDR3 length: 16 amino acids. Germline V lookup: CDR1 SGHTA, CDR2 FQGNSA. The CDR3 sequence is CASSLASRYNTGELFF.